This T cell receptor beta chain was documented in a study of memory CD4+ T cells and cytomegalovirus serostatus. Overall study: Donors were healthy Belgian adults, several CMV seropositive and 24 seronegative.

The CDR3 runs 16 residues. Germline V gene data show CDR1 as LGHNA and CDR2 as YSLEER. V lost 2 bases, J lost 0 bases, and 11 bases lay in between. TCRdb's copy holds only in-frame clones and misses some; the assay was immunoSEQ multiplex PCR. Among approximately 49,000 clones listed, over 75% were seen once. Single viable CD3+CD4+CD8-CD45RO+ cells were sorted as the memory CD4+ T cells. With regard to this clone: What it binds is unknown.

Notes on the study in general: The CMV-associated TCR signature appears largely within the CD4+ memory repertoire.

The material sequenced was memory CD4+ T cells from blood. This TCR was recovered from an adult in good health and CMV-seronegative. The chain couples TRBV4-3 to TRBJ1-3; D is perhaps TRBD1 (6 bases). The chain's CDR3 is CASSQNRVSSGNTIYF. Written as DNA, the CDR3 is TGCGCCAGCAGCCAAAACAGGGTGTCCTCTGGAAACACCATATATTTT.